Below, 4 T cell receptor beta chains from the same sample are listed, as sequenced in a study of CXCR3-negative and CXCR3-positive naive CD8 T cells. Findings of the study overall: CXCR3-positive naive cells had TRB CDR3s that were more hydrophobic than CXCR3-negative naive cells had.

UMI labels and 5' RACE were used to prepare the TRB cDNA libraries. With the 5' RACE reads reprocessed, TCRdb shows one record per CDR3 protein and no DNA. Here the sample table reports some 130,000 distinct CDR3 sequences. For these receptors, no antigen is known. The source material was naive CXCR3+ CD8+ T cells from blood. Sample subset: CD45RO-CCR7+CD27+CD95- naive CD8+ T cells expressing CXCR3 (TNR3+). These receptors all come from a human donor in good health. Some clones in this sample may be carry-over from other donors' samples.

V gene TRBV6-2 or TRBV6-3 combines with J gene TRBJ2-2; TCRdb picks TRBD1, but there is no DNA to check that call. Per germline, CDR1 MNHEY and CDR2 SVGEGT. CDR3 length: 18 amino acids. Here the CDR3 reads CASSYRLGQGANTGELFF.

The gene calls are TRBV28 and TRBJ2-1; no DNA is available, so the TRBD2 call from TCRdb remains unchecked. There are 16 residues in the CDR3. Germline V CDR1 and CDR2: MDHEN, SYDVKM. CDR3 in amino acids: CASSSSTSVLYNEQFF. Full variable domain (missing parts from reference TRBV28 and TRBJ2-1): DVKVTQSSRYLVKRTGEKVFLECVQDMDHENMFWYRQDPGLGLRLIYFSYDVKMKEKGDIPEGYSVSREKKERFSLILESASTNQTSMYLCASSSSTSVLYNEQFFGPGTRLTVL.

This chain links TRBV7-2 with TRBJ2-7; as DNA is missing, the TRBD1 call by TCRdb cannot be tested. This CDR3 spans 15 amino acids. From germline, CDR1 is SGHTA and CDR2 FQGNSA. CDR3 sequence reads: CASSRPGGVFYEQYF.

The chain uses TRBV7-2 and TRBJ1-2; as DNA is missing, the TRBD1 call by TCRdb cannot be tested. The CDR3 runs 14 residues. Germline-derived CDR1 and CDR2 are SGHTA and FQGNSA. CDR3 residues: CASTGTDFVGGYTF.